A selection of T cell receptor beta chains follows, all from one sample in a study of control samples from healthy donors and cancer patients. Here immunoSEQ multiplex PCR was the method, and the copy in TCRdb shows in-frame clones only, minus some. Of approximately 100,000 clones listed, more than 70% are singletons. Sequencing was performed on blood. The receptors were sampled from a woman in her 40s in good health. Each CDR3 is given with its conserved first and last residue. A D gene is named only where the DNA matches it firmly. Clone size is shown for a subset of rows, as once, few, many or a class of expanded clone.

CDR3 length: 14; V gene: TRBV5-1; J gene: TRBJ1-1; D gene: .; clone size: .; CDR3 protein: CASSLRDLNTEAFF; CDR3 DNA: TGCGCCAGCAGCTTGAGGGACCTGAACACTGAAGCTTTCTTT
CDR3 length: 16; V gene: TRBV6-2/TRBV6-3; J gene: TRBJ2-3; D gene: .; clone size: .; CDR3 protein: CASSYSNWRKSYTQYF; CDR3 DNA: TGTGCCAGCAGTTATTCCAACTGGCGCAAGTCGTATACGCAGTATTTT
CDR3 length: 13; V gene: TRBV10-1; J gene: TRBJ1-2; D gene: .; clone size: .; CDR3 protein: CASSPGANYGYTF; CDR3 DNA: TGCGCCAGCAGTCCGGGGGCTAACTATGGCTACACCTTC
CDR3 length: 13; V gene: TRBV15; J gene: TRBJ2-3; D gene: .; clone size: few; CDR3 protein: CATSRERGDTQYF; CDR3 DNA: TGTGCCACCAGCCGAGAAAGGGGTGATACGCAGTATTTT
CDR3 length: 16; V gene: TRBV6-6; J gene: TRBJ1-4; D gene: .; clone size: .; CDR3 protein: CASSSRWGAGNEKLFF; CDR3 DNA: TGTGCCAGCAGTTCCCGTTGGGGGGCGGGTAATGAAAAACTGTTTTTT
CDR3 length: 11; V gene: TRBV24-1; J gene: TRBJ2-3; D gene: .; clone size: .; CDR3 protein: CATSDTDTQYF; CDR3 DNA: TGTGCCACCAGTGACACAGATACGCAGTATTTT
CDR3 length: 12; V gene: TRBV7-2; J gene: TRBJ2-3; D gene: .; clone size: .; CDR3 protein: CASTPPGDTQYF; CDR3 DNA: TGTGCCAGCACCCCCCCGGGGGATACGCAGTATTTT
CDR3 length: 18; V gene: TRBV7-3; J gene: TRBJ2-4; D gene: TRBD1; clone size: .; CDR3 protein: CASSLNRRQGGGKNIQYF; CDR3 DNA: TGTGCCAGCAGCTTAAATAGGAGACAGGGTGGAGGCAAAAACATTCAGTACTTC
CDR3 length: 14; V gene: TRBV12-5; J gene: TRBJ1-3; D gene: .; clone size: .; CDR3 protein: CASGFGVSGNTIYF; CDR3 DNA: TGTGCTAGTGGTTTCGGGGTCTCTGGAAACACCATATATTTT
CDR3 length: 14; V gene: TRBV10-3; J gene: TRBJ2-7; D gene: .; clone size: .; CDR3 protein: CAISDEGRGDEQYF; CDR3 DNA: TGTGCCATCAGTGACGAGGGGCGCGGGGACGAGCAGTACTTC
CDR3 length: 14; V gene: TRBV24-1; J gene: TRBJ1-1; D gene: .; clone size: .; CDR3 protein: CATSSGWGAAEAFF; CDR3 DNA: TGTGCCACCAGTTCAGGTTGGGGGGCAGCTGAAGCTTTCTTT
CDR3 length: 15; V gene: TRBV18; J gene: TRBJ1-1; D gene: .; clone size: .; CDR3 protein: CASSPPNTGRTEAFF; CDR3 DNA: TGTGCCAGCTCACCACCGAATACAGGAAGGACTGAAGCTTTCTTT
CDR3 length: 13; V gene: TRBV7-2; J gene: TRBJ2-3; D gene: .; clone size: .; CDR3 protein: CASSPQRRDTQYF; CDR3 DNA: TGTGCCAGCAGCCCGCAGCGCCGAGATACGCAGTATTTT